One TCR beta chain is described in this entry. Its antigen is undetermined. CDR1 and CDR2 (germline): MRHNA, SNTAGT. The CDR3 is 12 amino acids. Trimming removed 2 bases from V and 7 bases from J, with 9 bases in between. The source of the sample is a study of identifying expanded T cells in peripheral blood. Sequencing used immunoSEQ multiplex PCR; TCRdb keeps in-frame clones, though not all of them. The repertoire holds tens of thousands of clones, with approximately 89% as singletons. Study-wide points: Roughly two-week clone count variance significantly increased as total template count grew.

This sequence was found in a person aged 18-70 years in good health. The chain employs TRBV6-4 and TRBJ2-7; D is perhaps TRBD2 (5 bases). Sequenced input: blood. The CDR3 DNA reads TGTGCCAGCAGTGACGATACGGGGGAGCAGTACTTC. Its translation is CASSDDTGEQYF.